Described below is a single T cell receptor beta chain sequence and its context. While infection was still active, Seattle patients were enrolled and then followed longitudinally. This specimen belongs to a study of blood T cell repertoires in COVID-19. Study at large: Samples representing acute and convalescent COVID-19 were sourced from the United States, Italy and Spain. PBMCs, B-cell-depleted T cells, or T cells were the source of the cDNA or gDNA that made up the material.

In the source study's methods: Amplified reference gene primers provided the basis for estimating nucleated cell counts. The repertoire was sequenced with immunoSEQ multiplex PCR; TCRdb's copy has only in-frame clones and lacks some. That table supplies the V and J calls and clone size; D and trimming were determined from the DNA. The table records 250,000 to 300,000 clones, 91% of them present only once. Sequenced material: peripheral blood. The source of this sequence is a woman aged 25 to 39 with COVID-19, enrolled during active disease.

The CDR3 loop is CAWTTGVPGELFF. The CDR3 DNA is TGTGCCTGGACGACAGGAGTTCCCGGGGAGCTGTTTTTT. The V and J genes are TRBV30 and TRBJ2-2; D may be TRBD1 (6 bases). The V end was cut by 4 bases, the J end by 6 bases, with 12 bases between. The CDR3 is 13 amino acids. Germline CDR1 is GTSNPN and CDR2 is SVGIG (reference sequence).